This T cell receptor beta chain was obtained from a study of STAT5B mutations in CD4+ large granular lymphocyte leukemia. Findings of the study overall: Patient CD4-sorted repertoires stayed more clonal than healthy ones after leukemic-clone removal. No patients shared main leukemic clonotypes, though approximately 26% appeared at low frequency elsewhere.

Turning to this clone: Antigen: not known.

Data came from immunoSEQ multiplex PCR; TCRdb stores just in-frame clones and leaves some out. The sample holds about 31,000 clones; about 88% are singletons and the top ten take around 0.41%. This receptor was identified in a human donor in good health. Sequencing input: CD4+ T cells from blood buffy coats.

CDR3 sequence: CASSETIAGGPLEQYF. CDR3 sequence (DNA): TGCGCCAGCAGTGAGACCATAGCGGGAGGGCCCCTCGAGCAGTACTTC. This chain uses TRBV10-2 with TRBJ2-7; 11 nucleotides align to TRBD2. The germline CDR1 and CDR2 sequences are WSHSY and SAAADI. J was trimmed by 6 bases and V by 2 bases; bases with no gene match: 9. The CDR3 contains 16 residues.